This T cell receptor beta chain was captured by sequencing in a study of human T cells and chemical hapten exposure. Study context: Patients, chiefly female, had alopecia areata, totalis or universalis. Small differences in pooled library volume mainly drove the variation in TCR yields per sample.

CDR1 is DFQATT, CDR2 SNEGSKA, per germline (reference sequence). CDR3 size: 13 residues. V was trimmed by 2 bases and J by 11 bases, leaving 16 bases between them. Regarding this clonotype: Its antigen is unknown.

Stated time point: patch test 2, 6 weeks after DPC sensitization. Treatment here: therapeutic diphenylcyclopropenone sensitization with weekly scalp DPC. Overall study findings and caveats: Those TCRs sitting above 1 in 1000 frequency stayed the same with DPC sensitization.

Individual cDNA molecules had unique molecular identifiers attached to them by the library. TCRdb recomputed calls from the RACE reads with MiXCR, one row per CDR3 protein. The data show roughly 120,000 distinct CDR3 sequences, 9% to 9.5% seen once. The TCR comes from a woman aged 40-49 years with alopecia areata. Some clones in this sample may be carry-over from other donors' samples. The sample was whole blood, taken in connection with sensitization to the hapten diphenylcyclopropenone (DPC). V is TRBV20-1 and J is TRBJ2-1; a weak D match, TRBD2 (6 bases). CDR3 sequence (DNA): TGCAGTGCTAGAAAGTCGTCGCGGGGTCAGCAGTTCTTC. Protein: CSARKSSRGQQFF.